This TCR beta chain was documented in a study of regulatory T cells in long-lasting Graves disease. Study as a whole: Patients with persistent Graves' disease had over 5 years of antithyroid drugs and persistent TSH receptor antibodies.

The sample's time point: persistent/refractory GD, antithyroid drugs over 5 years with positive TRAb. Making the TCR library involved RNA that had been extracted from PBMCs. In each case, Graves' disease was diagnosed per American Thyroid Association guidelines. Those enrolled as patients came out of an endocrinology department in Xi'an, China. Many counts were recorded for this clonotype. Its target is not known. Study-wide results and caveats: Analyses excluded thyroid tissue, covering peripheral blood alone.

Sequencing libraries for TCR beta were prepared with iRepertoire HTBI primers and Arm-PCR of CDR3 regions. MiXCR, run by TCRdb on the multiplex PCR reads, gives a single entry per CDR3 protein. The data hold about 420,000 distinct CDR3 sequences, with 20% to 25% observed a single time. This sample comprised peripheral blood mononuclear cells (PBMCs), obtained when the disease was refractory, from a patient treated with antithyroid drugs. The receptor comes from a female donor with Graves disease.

Here the CDR3 DNA reads TGTGCCAGCAGCGGATACACAGGGAGGACGCATGAAAAACTGTTTTTT. It yields the protein CASSGYTGRTHEKLFF. The V gene is TRBV28, the J gene TRBJ1-4, with D perhaps matching TRBD1 (6 bases). With 6 bases removed from V and 6 bases from J, the gap between germline ends came to 20 bases. The V gene's germline CDR1 is MDHEN and CDR2 SYDVKM. This CDR3 is built from 16 residues.